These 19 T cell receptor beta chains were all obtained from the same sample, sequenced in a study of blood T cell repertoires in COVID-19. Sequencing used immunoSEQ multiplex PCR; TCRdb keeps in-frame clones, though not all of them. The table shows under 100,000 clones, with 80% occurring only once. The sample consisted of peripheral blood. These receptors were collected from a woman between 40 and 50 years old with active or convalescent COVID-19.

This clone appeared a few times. CDR3 DNA: TGTGCCAGCAGCTCGGGGCAGGGGGCGCGTGGGGCCAACGTCCTGACTTTC. Its protein is CASSSGQGARGANVLTF. This chain links TRBV7-2 with TRBJ2-6; 8 bases fit TRBD1. The ends lost 4 bases at V and 3 bases at J; junction bases unmatched: 8. Germline loops: CDR1 SGHTA, CDR2 FQGNSA. This CDR3 region has 17 residues.

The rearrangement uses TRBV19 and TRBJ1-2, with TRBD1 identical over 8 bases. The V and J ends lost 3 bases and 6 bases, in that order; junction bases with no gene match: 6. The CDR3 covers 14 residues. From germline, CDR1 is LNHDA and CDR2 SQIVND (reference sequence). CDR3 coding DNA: TGTGCCAGTAGTATCCCCGGACAGGGCAATGGCTACACCTTC. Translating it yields CASSIPGQGNGYTF.

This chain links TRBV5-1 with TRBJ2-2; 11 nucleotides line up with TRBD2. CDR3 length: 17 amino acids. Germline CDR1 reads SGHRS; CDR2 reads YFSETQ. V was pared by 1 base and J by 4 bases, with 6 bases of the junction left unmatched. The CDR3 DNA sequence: TGCGCCAGCAGCTTGCTTAGCGGGGGGGCCGGCACCGGGGAGCTGTTTTTT. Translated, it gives CASSLLSGGAGTGELFF.

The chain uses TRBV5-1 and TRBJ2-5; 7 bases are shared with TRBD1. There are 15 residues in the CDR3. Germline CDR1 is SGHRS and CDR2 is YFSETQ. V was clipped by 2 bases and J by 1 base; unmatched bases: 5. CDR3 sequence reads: CASSFSYRGQETQYF. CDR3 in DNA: TGCGCCAGCAGCTTCTCCTACAGGGGCCAAGAGACCCAGTACTTC.

DNA of the CDR3: TGTGCCAGCAGCTTAGTGGCGGGAGGGATCGGCGAGCAGTACTTC. It yields the protein CASSLVAGGIGEQYF. This chain joins TRBV7-2 and TRBJ2-7, with TRBD2 matching 9 bases. The germline CDR1 and CDR2 sequences are SGHTA and FQGNSA. V lost 1 base to trimming and J lost 6 bases; unmatched junction nucleotides: 7. The CDR3 is 15 amino acids.

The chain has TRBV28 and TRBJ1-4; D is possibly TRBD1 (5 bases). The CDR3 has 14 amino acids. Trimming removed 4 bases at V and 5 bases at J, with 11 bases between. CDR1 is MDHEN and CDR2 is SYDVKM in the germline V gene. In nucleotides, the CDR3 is TGTGCCAGCAGTTCACAGGTTACGAATGAAAAACTGTTTTTT. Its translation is CASSSQVTNEKLFF.

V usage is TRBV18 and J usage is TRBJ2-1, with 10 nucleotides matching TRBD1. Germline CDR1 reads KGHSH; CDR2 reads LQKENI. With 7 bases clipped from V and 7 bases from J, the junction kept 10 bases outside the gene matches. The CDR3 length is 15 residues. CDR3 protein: CASCLDRGSMNEQFF. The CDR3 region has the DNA TGTGCCAGCTGTCTGGACAGGGGGTCGATGAATGAGCAGTTCTTC.

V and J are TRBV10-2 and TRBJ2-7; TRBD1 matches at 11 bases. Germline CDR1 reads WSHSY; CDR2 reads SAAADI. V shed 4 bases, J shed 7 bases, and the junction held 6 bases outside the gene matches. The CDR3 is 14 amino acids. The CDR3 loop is CASSGRTGGLEQYF. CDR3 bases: TGCGCCAGCAGTGGACGGACAGGGGGCTTAGAGCAGTACTTC.

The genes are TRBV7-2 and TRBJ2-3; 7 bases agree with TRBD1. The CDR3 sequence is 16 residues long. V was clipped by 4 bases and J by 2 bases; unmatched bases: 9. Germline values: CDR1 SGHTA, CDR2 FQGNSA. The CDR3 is CASSSDGQVFTDTQYF. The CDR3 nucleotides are TGTGCCAGCAGCTCCGACGGACAGGTTTTCACAGATACGCAGTATTTT. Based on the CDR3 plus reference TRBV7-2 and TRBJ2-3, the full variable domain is GAGVSQSPSNKVTEKGKDVELRCDPISGHTALYWYRQSLGQGLEFLIYFQGNSAPDKSGLPSDRFSAERTGGSVSTLTIQRTQQEDSAVYLCASSSDGQVFTDTQYFGPGTRLTVL.

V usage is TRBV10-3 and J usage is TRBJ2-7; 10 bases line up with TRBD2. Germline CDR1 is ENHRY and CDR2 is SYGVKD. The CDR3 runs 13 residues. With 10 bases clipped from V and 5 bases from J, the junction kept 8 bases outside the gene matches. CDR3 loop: CATKRGGENEQYF. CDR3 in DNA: TGTGCCACCAAGCGGGGGGGGGAAAACGAGCAGTACTTC.

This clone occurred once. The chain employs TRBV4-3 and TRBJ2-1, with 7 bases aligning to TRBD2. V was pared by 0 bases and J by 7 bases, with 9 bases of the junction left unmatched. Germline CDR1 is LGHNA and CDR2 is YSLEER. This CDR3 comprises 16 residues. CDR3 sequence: CASSQEHSGEPNEQFF. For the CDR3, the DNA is TGCGCCAGCAGCCAAGAGCACAGCGGGGAGCCGAATGAGCAGTTCTTC.

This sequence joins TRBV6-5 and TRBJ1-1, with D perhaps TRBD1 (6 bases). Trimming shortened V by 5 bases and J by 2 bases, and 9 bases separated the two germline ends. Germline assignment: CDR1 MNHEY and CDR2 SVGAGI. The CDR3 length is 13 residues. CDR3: CASSRTDNTEAFF. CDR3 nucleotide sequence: TGTGCCAGCAGTAGGACAGATAACACTGAAGCTTTCTTT.

CDR3 in DNA: TGTGCCATCGGGTCAGGGAATCAGCCCCAGCATTTT. It encodes CAIGSGNQPQHF. The rearrangement uses TRBV10-3 and TRBJ1-5, with D maybe TRBD1 (5 bases). V shed 8 bases and J shed 4 bases, with 9 bases lying between them. This CDR3 spans 12 amino acids. Germline loops: CDR1 ENHRY, CDR2 SYGVKD.

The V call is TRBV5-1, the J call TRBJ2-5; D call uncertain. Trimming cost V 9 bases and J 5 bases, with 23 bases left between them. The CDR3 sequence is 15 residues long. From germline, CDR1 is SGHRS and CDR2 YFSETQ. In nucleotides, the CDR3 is TGCGCCACCCGGCAGCAGGCTTCGGATGTGGAGACCCAGTACTTC. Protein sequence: CATRQQASDVETQYF.

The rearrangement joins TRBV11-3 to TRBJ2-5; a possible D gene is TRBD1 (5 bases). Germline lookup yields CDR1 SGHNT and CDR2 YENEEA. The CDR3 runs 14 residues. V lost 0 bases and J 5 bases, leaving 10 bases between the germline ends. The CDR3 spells CASSLDLGAETQYF. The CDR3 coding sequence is TGTGCCAGCAGCTTAGATTTAGGGGCGGAGACCCAGTACTTC. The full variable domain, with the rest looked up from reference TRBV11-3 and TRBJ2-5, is EAGVVQSPRYKIIEKKQPVAFWCNPISGHNTLYWYLQNLGQGPELLIRYENEEAVDDSQLPKDRFSAERLKGVDSTLKIQPAELGDSAVYLCASSLDLGAETQYFGPGTRLLVL.

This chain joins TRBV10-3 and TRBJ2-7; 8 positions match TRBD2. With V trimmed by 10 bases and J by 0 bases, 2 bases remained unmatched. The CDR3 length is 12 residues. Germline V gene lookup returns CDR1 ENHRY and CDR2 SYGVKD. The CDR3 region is CATGLASYEQYF. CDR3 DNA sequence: TGTGCCACCGGACTAGCCTCCTACGAGCAGTACTTC.

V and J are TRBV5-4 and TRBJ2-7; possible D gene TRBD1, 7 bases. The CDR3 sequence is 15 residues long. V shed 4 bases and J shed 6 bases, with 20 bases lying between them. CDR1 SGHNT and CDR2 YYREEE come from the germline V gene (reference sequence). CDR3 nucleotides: TGTGCCAGCAGCATAAACGGAGGGGGCCTTGGCGAGCAGTACTTC. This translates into CASSINGGGLGEQYF.

The CDR3 sequence is CASTLQGDGYTF. DNA of the CDR3: TGTGCCAGCACCTTACAGGGGGATGGCTACACCTTC. The rearrangement joins TRBV6-1 to TRBJ1-2; 8 nucleotides agree with TRBD1. The CDR3 runs 12 residues. CDR1 is MNHNS, CDR2 SASEGT, per germline. Germline trimming cut 7 bases from V and 6 bases from J; bases unmatched to any gene: 4.

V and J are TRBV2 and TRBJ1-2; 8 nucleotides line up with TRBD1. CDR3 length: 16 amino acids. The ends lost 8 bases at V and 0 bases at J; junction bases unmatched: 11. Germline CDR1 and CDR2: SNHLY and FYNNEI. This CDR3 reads CASRRDRQLANYGYTF. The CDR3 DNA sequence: TGTGCCAGCCGTCGGGACAGGCAACTAGCTAACTATGGCTACACCTTC. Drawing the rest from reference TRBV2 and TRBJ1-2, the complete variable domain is EPEVTQTPSHQVTQMGQEVILRCVPISNHLYFYWYRQILGQKVEFLVSFYNNEISEKSEIFDDQFSVERPDGSNFTLKIRSTKLEDSAMYFCASRRDRQLANYGYTFGSGTRLTVV.